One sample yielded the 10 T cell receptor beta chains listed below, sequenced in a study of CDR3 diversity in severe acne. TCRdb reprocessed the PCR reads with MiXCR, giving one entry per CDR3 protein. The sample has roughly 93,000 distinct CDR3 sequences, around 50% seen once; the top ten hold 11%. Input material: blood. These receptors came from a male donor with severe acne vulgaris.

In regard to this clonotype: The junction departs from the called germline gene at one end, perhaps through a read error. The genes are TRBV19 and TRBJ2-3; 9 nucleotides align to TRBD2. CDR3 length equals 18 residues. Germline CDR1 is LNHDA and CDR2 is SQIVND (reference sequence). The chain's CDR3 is CASSELAGSLASTGTQYF. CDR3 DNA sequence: TGTGCCAGTAGTGAACTAGCGGGTTCCTTAGCTAGCACAGGTACGCAGTATTTT.

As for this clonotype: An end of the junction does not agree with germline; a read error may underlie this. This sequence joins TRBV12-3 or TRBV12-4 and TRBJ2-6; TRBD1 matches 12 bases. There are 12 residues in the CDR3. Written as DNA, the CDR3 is TGTGCCAGCAAGGGGACAGGGGGCACTGAAGCTTTC. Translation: CASKGTGGTEAF.

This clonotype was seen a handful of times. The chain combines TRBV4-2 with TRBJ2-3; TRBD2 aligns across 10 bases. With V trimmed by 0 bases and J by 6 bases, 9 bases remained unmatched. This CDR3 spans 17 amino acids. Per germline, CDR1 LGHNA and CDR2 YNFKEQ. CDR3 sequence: CASSQDPSGSTADTQYF. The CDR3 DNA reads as TGTGCCAGCAGCCAAGATCCTAGCGGGAGCACCGCGGATACGCAGTATTTT.

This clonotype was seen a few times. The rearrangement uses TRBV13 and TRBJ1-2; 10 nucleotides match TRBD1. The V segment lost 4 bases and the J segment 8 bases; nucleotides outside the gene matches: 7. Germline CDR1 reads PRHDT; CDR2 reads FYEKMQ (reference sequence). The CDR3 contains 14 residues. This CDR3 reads CASSSDRGQAGYTF. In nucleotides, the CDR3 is TGTGCCAGCAGCTCCGACAGGGGGCAGGCGGGCTACACCTTC.

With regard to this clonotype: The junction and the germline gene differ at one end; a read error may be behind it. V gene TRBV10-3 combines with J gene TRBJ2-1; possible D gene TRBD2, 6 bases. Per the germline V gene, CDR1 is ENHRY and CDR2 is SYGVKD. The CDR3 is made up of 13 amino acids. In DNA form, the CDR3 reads TGTGCCATCAGTGATTTTGGGAGGAATGGGCAGTTCTTC. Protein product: CAISDFGRNGQFF.

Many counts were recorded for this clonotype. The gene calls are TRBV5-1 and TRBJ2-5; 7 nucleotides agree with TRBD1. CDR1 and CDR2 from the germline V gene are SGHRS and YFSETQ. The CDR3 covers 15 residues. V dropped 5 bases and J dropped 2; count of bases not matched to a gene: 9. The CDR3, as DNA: TGCGCCAGCAGTTTCTCGCAGGGACAGCAAGAGACCCAGTACTTC. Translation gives CASSFSQGQQETQYF.

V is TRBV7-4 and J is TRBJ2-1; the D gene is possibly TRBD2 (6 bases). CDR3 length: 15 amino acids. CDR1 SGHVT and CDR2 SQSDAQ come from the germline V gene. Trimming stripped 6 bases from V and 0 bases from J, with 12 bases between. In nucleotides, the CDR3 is TGTGCCAGCAGTTGGGGGGAGAGCTCCTACAATGAGCAGTTCTTC. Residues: CASSWGESSYNEQFF.

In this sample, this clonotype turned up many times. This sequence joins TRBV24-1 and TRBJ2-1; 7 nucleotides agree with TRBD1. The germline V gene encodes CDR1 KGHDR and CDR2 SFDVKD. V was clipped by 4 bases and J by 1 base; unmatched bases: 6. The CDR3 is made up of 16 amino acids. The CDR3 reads CATSDPGTESYNEQFF. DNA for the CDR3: TGTGCCACCAGTGACCCTGGGACAGAATCCTACAATGAGCAGTTCTTC.

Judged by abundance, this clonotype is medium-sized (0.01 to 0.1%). The CDR3 here is CATSDAGRGIYNEQFF. In DNA, the CDR3 is TGTGCCACCAGTGATGCCGGGAGGGGCATTTACAATGAGCAGTTCTTC. The chain links TRBV24-1 to TRBJ2-1, with 8 nucleotides matching TRBD2. The CDR3 loop spans 16 amino acids. Per germline, CDR1 KGHDR and CDR2 SFDVKD. V trimming: 3 bases; J trimming: 4 bases; junction bases outside the gene matches: 7.

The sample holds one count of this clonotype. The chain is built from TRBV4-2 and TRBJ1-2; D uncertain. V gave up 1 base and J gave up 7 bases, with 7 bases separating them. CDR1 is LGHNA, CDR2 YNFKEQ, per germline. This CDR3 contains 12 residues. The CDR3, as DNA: TGTGCCAGCAGCCAAGGGTGTAGTGGCTACACCTTC. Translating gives CASSQGCSGYTF.